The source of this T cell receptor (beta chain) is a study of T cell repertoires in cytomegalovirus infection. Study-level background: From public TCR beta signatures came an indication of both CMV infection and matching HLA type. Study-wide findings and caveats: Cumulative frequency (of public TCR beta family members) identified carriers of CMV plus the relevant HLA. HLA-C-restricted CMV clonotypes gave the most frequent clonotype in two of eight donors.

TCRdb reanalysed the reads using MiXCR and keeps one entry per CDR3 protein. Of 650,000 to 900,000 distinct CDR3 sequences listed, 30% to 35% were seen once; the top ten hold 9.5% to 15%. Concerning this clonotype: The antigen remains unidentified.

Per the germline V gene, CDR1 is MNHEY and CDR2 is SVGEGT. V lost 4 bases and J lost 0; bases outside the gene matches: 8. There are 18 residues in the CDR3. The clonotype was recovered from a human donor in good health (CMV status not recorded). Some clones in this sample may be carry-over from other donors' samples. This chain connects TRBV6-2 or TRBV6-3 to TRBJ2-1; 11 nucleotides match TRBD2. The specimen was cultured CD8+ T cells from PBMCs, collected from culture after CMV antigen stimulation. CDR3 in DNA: TGTGCCAGCAGTTCTCCACTAGCGGGGGTCCGCTCCTACAATGAGCAGTTCTTC. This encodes CASSSPLAGVRSYNEQFF.